These T cell receptor beta chains were read from a single sample in a study of blood T cell repertoires in COVID-19. Produced via immunoSEQ multiplex PCR; TCRdb's table is partial and in-frame only. This table holds around 57,000 clones, roughly 88% found once. The sequenced sample consisted of peripheral blood. These receptors came from a human donor in a cohort sampled during active COVID-19. Each CDR3 is given with its conserved first and last residue. Fields, in order: V gene, J gene, D gene, CDR3 length, clone size, CDR3 DNA, CDR3 protein. The D gene is left open where the match is weak. Only some rows state a clone size, as once, few, many or a class for expanded clones.

v_call: TRBV7-2; j_call: TRBJ1-2; d_call: TRBD1; cdr3_length: 15; clone_size: few; cdr3_nt: TGTGCCAGCAGCCCTGGACAGGGCAGAACATATGGCTACACCTTC; cdr3_aa: CASSPGQGRTYGYTF
v_call: TRBV7-8; j_call: TRBJ1-5; d_call: .; cdr3_length: 16; clone_size: .; cdr3_nt: TGTGCCAGCAGCTTAGGGGGGGTGGACCCCAACCAGCCCCAGCATTTT; cdr3_aa: CASSLGGVDPNQPQHF
v_call: TRBV19; j_call: TRBJ1-1; d_call: TRBD1; cdr3_length: 14; clone_size: .; cdr3_nt: TGTGCCAGTAGTGTCCAGACAGGGAGGTTTGAAGCTTTCTTT; cdr3_aa: CASSVQTGRFEAFF
v_call: TRBV6-5; j_call: TRBJ2-3; d_call: TRBD2; cdr3_length: 15; clone_size: .; cdr3_nt: TGTGCCAGCAGTTACACCTGGCGGGAGCGCGATACGCAGTATTTT; cdr3_aa: CASSYTWRERDTQYF
v_call: TRBV18; j_call: TRBJ1-1; d_call: .; cdr3_length: 13; clone_size: .; cdr3_nt: TGTGCCAGCTCAAAACCGGACAGAGCTGAAGCTTTCTTT; cdr3_aa: CASSKPDRAEAFF
v_call: TRBV28; j_call: TRBJ1-2; d_call: TRBD1; cdr3_length: 14; clone_size: .; cdr3_nt: TGTGCCAGCAGTTTGGTCGACAGGGTGGGAGGCTACACCTTC; cdr3_aa: CASSLVDRVGGYTF
v_call: TRBV3-1/TRBV3-2; j_call: TRBJ2-4; d_call: .; cdr3_length: 15; clone_size: .; cdr3_nt: TGTGCCAGCAGCCAAGAGGACCGGAGGGGGGGGGCGCAGTACTTC; cdr3_aa: CASSQEDRRGGAQYF
v_call: TRBV11-1; j_call: TRBJ1-1; d_call: .; cdr3_length: 12; clone_size: .; cdr3_nt: TGTGCCAGCAGTTTTATTTACACTGAAGCTTTCTTT; cdr3_aa: CASSFIYTEAFF
v_call: TRBV7-9; j_call: TRBJ1-2; d_call: TRBD1; cdr3_length: 14; clone_size: .; cdr3_nt: TGTGCCAGCAGCCCAGGGACAGGGGAGGGTGGCTACACCTTC; cdr3_aa: CASSPGTGEGGYTF
v_call: TRBV27; j_call: TRBJ2-7; d_call: .; cdr3_length: 14; clone_size: few; cdr3_nt: TGTGCCAGCAGTTTACGGGGGGACACCTACGAGCAGTACTTC; cdr3_aa: CASSLRGDTYEQYF
v_call: TRBV28; j_call: TRBJ2-5; d_call: .; cdr3_length: 15; clone_size: .; cdr3_nt: TGTGCCAGCAGCCCAACGGGGGTGAGGGCTGAGACCCAGTACTTC; cdr3_aa: CASSPTGVRAETQYF
v_call: TRBV7-2; j_call: TRBJ2-2; d_call: TRBD2; cdr3_length: 14; clone_size: .; cdr3_nt: TGTGCCAGCAGCTTTACTAGCGGGGGCGGGGAGCTGTTTTTT; cdr3_aa: CASSFTSGGGELFF
v_call: TRBV5-1; j_call: TRBJ1-6; d_call: .; cdr3_length: 16; clone_size: once; cdr3_nt: TGCGCCAGCAGCCCCTGGGCCTTCGGGGATAATTCACCCCTCCACTTT; cdr3_aa: CASSPWAFGDNSPLHF
v_call: TRBV27; j_call: TRBJ1-4; d_call: .; cdr3_length: 13; clone_size: .; cdr3_nt: TGTGCCAGCCGGGGGGGCTTAGGTGAAAAACTGTTTTTT; cdr3_aa: CASRGGLGEKLFF
v_call: TRBV19; j_call: TRBJ1-1; d_call: TRBD1; cdr3_length: 14; clone_size: .; cdr3_nt: TGTGCCAGCTTCCGGGACAGGATGAACACTGAAGCTTTCTTT; cdr3_aa: CASFRDRMNTEAFF
v_call: TRBV28; j_call: TRBJ2-1; d_call: .; cdr3_length: 14; clone_size: .; cdr3_nt: TGTGCCAGCAGTCACTGGACGGACTGGGATGAGCAGTTCTTC; cdr3_aa: CASSHWTDWDEQFF
v_call: TRBV7-9; j_call: TRBJ2-1; d_call: TRBD2; cdr3_length: 16; clone_size: .; cdr3_nt: TGTGCCAGCACCGGGACTAGCGGGAGGGCCTACAATGAGCAGTTCTTC; cdr3_aa: CASTGTSGRAYNEQFF
v_call: TRBV18; j_call: TRBJ2-7; d_call: TRBD1; cdr3_length: 16; clone_size: .; cdr3_nt: TGTGCCAGCTCACCATTAGGAACAGGGGCCGAATACGAGCAGTACTTC; cdr3_aa: CASSPLGTGAEYEQYF
v_call: TRBV2; j_call: TRBJ2-7; d_call: TRBD2; cdr3_length: 18; clone_size: .; cdr3_nt: TGTGCCAGCAGTAGGAGAAATAGCGTGGGGAAGTCGGGGGGAGAGCAGTACTTC; cdr3_aa: CASSRRNSVGKSGGEQYF
v_call: TRBV29-1; j_call: TRBJ1-1; d_call: TRBD1; cdr3_length: 16; clone_size: .; cdr3_nt: TGCAGCGTTTTCTTAGGACAGGGGATGGCGAGAACTGAAGCTTTCTTT; cdr3_aa: CSVFLGQGMARTEAFF
v_call: TRBV2; j_call: TRBJ1-5; d_call: TRBD1; cdr3_length: 15; clone_size: few; cdr3_nt: TGTGCCAGCAGAGGCGGACAGGGCGGCAATCAGCCCCAGCATTTT; cdr3_aa: CASRGGQGGNQPQHF
v_call: TRBV12-3/TRBV12-4; j_call: TRBJ2-7; d_call: .; cdr3_length: 13; clone_size: .; cdr3_nt: TGTGCCAGCAGGACCGCGGGGTCCTACGAGCAGTACTTC; cdr3_aa: CASRTAGSYEQYF
v_call: TRBV12-3/TRBV12-4; j_call: TRBJ1-2; d_call: .; cdr3_length: 13; clone_size: .; cdr3_nt: TGTGCCAGCACCCGGCGGGGGGGCACTGGCTACACCTTC; cdr3_aa: CASTRRGGTGYTF
v_call: TRBV2; j_call: TRBJ2-1; d_call: TRBD1; cdr3_length: 15; clone_size: .; cdr3_nt: TGTGCCAGCAGCCCCGGGACAGGGGCCTACAATGAGCAGTTCTTC; cdr3_aa: CASSPGTGAYNEQFF
v_call: TRBV5-6; j_call: TRBJ2-5; d_call: .; cdr3_length: 13; clone_size: .; cdr3_nt: TGTGCCAGCAGCTTGGGGCGGCAAGAGACCCAGTACTTC; cdr3_aa: CASSLGRQETQYF
v_call: TRBV5-5; j_call: TRBJ2-2; d_call: .; cdr3_length: 11; clone_size: .; cdr3_nt: TGTGCCAGCAGCTTTGAGGGGGAGCTGTTTTTT; cdr3_aa: CASSFEGELFF
v_call: TRBV5-1; j_call: TRBJ2-7; d_call: .; cdr3_length: 16; clone_size: .; cdr3_nt: TGCGCCAGCAGCTCCTCCCCTCCTCGGGGGTCCTACGAGCAGTACTTC; cdr3_aa: CASSSSPPRGSYEQYF
v_call: TRBV11-2; j_call: TRBJ2-5; d_call: .; cdr3_length: 16; clone_size: .; cdr3_nt: TGTGCCAGCAGCTTAGATCTGGCCAGGGGTGGAGAGACCCAGTACTTC; cdr3_aa: CASSLDLARGGETQYF
v_call: TRBV28; j_call: TRBJ1-2; d_call: .; cdr3_length: 14; clone_size: once; cdr3_nt: TGTGCCAGCAGTTTACAGGGCTGGGCCTATGGCTACACCTTC; cdr3_aa: CASSLQGWAYGYTF
v_call: TRBV7-2; j_call: TRBJ2-3; d_call: .; cdr3_length: 12; clone_size: .; cdr3_nt: TGTGCCAGCAGCTTAAGCGGAGATACGCAGTATTTT; cdr3_aa: CASSLSGDTQYF
v_call: TRBV4-1; j_call: TRBJ2-6; d_call: .; cdr3_length: 19; clone_size: .; cdr3_nt: TGCGCCAGCAGCCAAGAAATCGAGGCAGGGGTCTCTGGGGCCAACGTCCTGACTTTC; cdr3_aa: CASSQEIEAGVSGANVLTF
v_call: TRBV30; j_call: TRBJ1-4; d_call: TRBD1; cdr3_length: 14; clone_size: .; cdr3_nt: TGTGCCTGGAGAGACAGGGGGCCGTGGAGAAAACTGTTTTTT; cdr3_aa: CAWRDRGPWRKLFF
v_call: TRBV2; j_call: TRBJ2-1; d_call: TRBD2; cdr3_length: 17; clone_size: .; cdr3_nt: TGTGCCAGCAGTCGGGCAGGGACTAGCGGGAGTTGGGATGAGCAGTTCTTC; cdr3_aa: CASSRAGTSGSWDEQFF
v_call: TRBV10-1; j_call: TRBJ2-7; d_call: .; cdr3_length: 12; clone_size: .; cdr3_nt: TGCGCCAGCAACTTCATGCACTACGAGCAGTACTTC; cdr3_aa: CASNFMHYEQYF
v_call: TRBV7-8; j_call: TRBJ2-3; d_call: .; cdr3_length: 16; clone_size: .; cdr3_nt: TGTGCCAGCAGCTTAGTTCGCGGGGAGGCCACAGATACGCAGTATTTT; cdr3_aa: CASSLVRGEATDTQYF
v_call: TRBV15; j_call: TRBJ1-4; d_call: .; cdr3_length: 15; clone_size: .; cdr3_nt: TGTGCCACCAGCACCACCTTAGCACCTGAAGAAAAACTGTTTTTT; cdr3_aa: CATSTTLAPEEKLFF
v_call: TRBV7-9; j_call: TRBJ2-7; d_call: TRBD1; cdr3_length: 13; clone_size: .; cdr3_nt: TGTGCCAGCAGCTGGGACAGGGAAGGAGAGCAGTACTTC; cdr3_aa: CASSWDREGEQYF
v_call: TRBV20-1; j_call: TRBJ1-1; d_call: .; cdr3_length: 11; clone_size: .; cdr3_nt: TGCAGTGCTAGACTTAACACTGAAGCTTTCTTT; cdr3_aa: CSARLNTEAFF
v_call: TRBV2; j_call: TRBJ2-2; d_call: TRBD1; cdr3_length: 13; clone_size: .; cdr3_nt: TGTGCCAGCACCGACAGGGGGACCGGGGAGCTGTTTTTT; cdr3_aa: CASTDRGTGELFF
v_call: TRBV3-1/TRBV3-2; j_call: TRBJ2-1; d_call: TRBD2; cdr3_length: 17; clone_size: .; cdr3_nt: TGTGCCAGCAGCCAAGGGGTTGGTCTAGCGGGGGGGTATGAGCAGTTCTTC; cdr3_aa: CASSQGVGLAGGYEQFF
v_call: TRBV9; j_call: TRBJ2-7; d_call: .; cdr3_length: 15; clone_size: .; cdr3_nt: TGTGCCAGCAGCGTAGGCCCGGACAGCGATTACGAGCAGTACTTC; cdr3_aa: CASSVGPDSDYEQYF
v_call: TRBV19; j_call: TRBJ1-2; d_call: TRBD1; cdr3_length: 15; clone_size: .; cdr3_nt: TGTGCCAGTAGTATTGGGGCCGGGACAGGGGATGGCTACACCTTC; cdr3_aa: CASSIGAGTGDGYTF
v_call: TRBV7-9; j_call: TRBJ2-2; d_call: TRBD1; cdr3_length: 16; clone_size: once; cdr3_nt: TGTGCCAGCAGCTTAATCCCCCCACAGGGGGGCGGGGAGCTGTTTTTT; cdr3_aa: CASSLIPPQGGGELFF
v_call: TRBV10-2; j_call: TRBJ2-1; d_call: .; cdr3_length: 13; clone_size: many; cdr3_nt: TGCGCCACCAACACTAGGAGTGGCGATGAGCAGTTCTTC; cdr3_aa: CATNTRSGDEQFF
v_call: TRBV4-2; j_call: TRBJ2-3; d_call: .; cdr3_length: 15; clone_size: .; cdr3_nt: TGTGCCAGCAGCCAAGACAAGGAGTGGAGGGGTACGCAGTATTTT; cdr3_aa: CASSQDKEWRGTQYF
v_call: TRBV7-7; j_call: TRBJ2-2; d_call: TRBD1; cdr3_length: 15; clone_size: .; cdr3_nt: TGTGCCAGCAGCCCCGGGACAGGGAACACCGGGGAGCTGTTTTTT; cdr3_aa: CASSPGTGNTGELFF
v_call: TRBV19; j_call: TRBJ2-3; d_call: .; cdr3_length: 13; clone_size: .; cdr3_nt: TGTGCCAGTAGTACTGGGAGACCAGATACGCAGTATTTT; cdr3_aa: CASSTGRPDTQYF
v_call: TRBV25-1; j_call: TRBJ2-1; d_call: .; cdr3_length: 14; clone_size: .; cdr3_nt: TGTGCCAGCAGTGCGGCCCCTGAGAGGGATGAGCAGTTCTTC; cdr3_aa: CASSAAPERDEQFF
v_call: TRBV29-1; j_call: TRBJ2-5; d_call: TRBD1; cdr3_length: 12; clone_size: .; cdr3_nt: TGCAGCGCCGGACAGGGGGCGCCTTCCCAGTACTTC; cdr3_aa: CSAGQGAPSQYF
v_call: TRBV18; j_call: TRBJ2-7; d_call: TRBD2; cdr3_length: 14; clone_size: .; cdr3_nt: TGTGCCAGCTCGGCCCGAGGGCGGGAGAGCGAGCAGTACTTC; cdr3_aa: CASSARGRESEQYF
v_call: TRBV6-6; j_call: TRBJ2-7; d_call: TRBD1; cdr3_length: 14; clone_size: .; cdr3_nt: TGTGCCAGCAGCGTCGGACAGGGGGCAGGAGAGCAGTACTTC; cdr3_aa: CASSVGQGAGEQYF
v_call: TRBV10-3; j_call: TRBJ1-5; d_call: TRBD1; cdr3_length: 17; clone_size: .; cdr3_nt: TGTGCCATCAGTGAGCGACAGGGGTCCCGTGGGAATCAGCCCCAGCATTTT; cdr3_aa: CAISERQGSRGNQPQHF
v_call: TRBV5-1; j_call: TRBJ2-1; d_call: TRBD1; cdr3_length: 14; clone_size: .; cdr3_nt: TGCGCCAGCAGCCCGGGACAGGTAGGGAATGAGCAGTTCTTC; cdr3_aa: CASSPGQVGNEQFF
v_call: TRBV5-1; j_call: TRBJ2-7; d_call: .; cdr3_length: 13; clone_size: .; cdr3_nt: TGCGCCAGCAGCCGCTCGTCAGGGGACGAGCAGTACTTC; cdr3_aa: CASSRSSGDEQYF
v_call: TRBV9; j_call: TRBJ2-1; d_call: TRBD1; cdr3_length: 14; clone_size: .; cdr3_nt: TGTGCCAGCAGCGTAGGGGGGACAGACAATGAGCAGTTCTTC; cdr3_aa: CASSVGGTDNEQFF
v_call: TRBV19; j_call: TRBJ2-7; d_call: TRBD1; cdr3_length: 16; clone_size: .; cdr3_nt: TGTGCCAGTAGTATGGGTCGGCGGGACAGGGGTCGCGAGCAGTACTTC; cdr3_aa: CASSMGRRDRGREQYF
v_call: TRBV5-1; j_call: TRBJ2-4; d_call: .; cdr3_length: 15; clone_size: .; cdr3_nt: TGCGCCAGCAGCTTGGTATCAGGGTCCGAAAACATTCAGTACTTC; cdr3_aa: CASSLVSGSENIQYF
v_call: TRBV5-1; j_call: TRBJ2-3; d_call: TRBD2; cdr3_length: 14; clone_size: .; cdr3_nt: TGCGCCAGTACCCCAGGAGCGGGAGTAGAGACGCAGTATTTT; cdr3_aa: CASTPGAGVETQYF
v_call: TRBV27; j_call: TRBJ2-7; d_call: .; cdr3_length: 15; clone_size: once; cdr3_nt: TGTGCCAGCAGTTCTGCTGGCCCTAGCTCCTACGAGCAGTACTTC; cdr3_aa: CASSSAGPSSYEQYF
v_call: TRBV7-2; j_call: TRBJ1-3; d_call: TRBD1; cdr3_length: 17; clone_size: once; cdr3_nt: TGTGCCAGCAGCCAGGCCCCCGGGACAGGGGCTGGAAACACCATATATTTT; cdr3_aa: CASSQAPGTGAGNTIYF